Described below is a single TCR beta chain sequence and its context. What it binds is unknown. Germline V gene data show CDR1 as MNHEY and CDR2 as SVGAGI. The CDR3 is made up of 13 amino acids. Trimming removed 10 bases from V and 3 bases from J, with 13 bases in between. This sample stems from a study of cytomegalovirus exposure and HLA in healthy donors. Study conclusions and caveats: Immune exposure data for these donors was limited to CMV serostatus. Across all donors, roughly uniform sequencing depth was an assumption of the presence/absence analyses. An Asian-associated ancestry cluster reportedly showed fewer N-insertions than the roughly 700-donor mean in a later analysis.

PCR primers comprised 60 Vbeta and 13 Jbeta primers. In the source study's methods: A later analysis counted roughly 74 million unique TCR beta chains, around 10 million shared. The repertoire was sequenced with immunoSEQ multiplex PCR; TCRdb's copy has only in-frame clones and lacks some. V, J and clone size were drawn from that table, and D and trimming were deduced from the DNA. Reported are roughly 74,000 clones; the ten largest clones contain roughly 8%. The sequencing sample was made of PBMCs. V gene TRBV6-5 combines with J gene TRBJ1-5; tentative D call: TRBD1 (6 bases). The TCR comes from a female donor in good health and CMV-seropositive. CDR3 amino acids: CAIAQGINQPQHF. The DNA for the CDR3 is TGTGCCATTGCACAGGGCATCAATCAGCCCCAGCATTTT.